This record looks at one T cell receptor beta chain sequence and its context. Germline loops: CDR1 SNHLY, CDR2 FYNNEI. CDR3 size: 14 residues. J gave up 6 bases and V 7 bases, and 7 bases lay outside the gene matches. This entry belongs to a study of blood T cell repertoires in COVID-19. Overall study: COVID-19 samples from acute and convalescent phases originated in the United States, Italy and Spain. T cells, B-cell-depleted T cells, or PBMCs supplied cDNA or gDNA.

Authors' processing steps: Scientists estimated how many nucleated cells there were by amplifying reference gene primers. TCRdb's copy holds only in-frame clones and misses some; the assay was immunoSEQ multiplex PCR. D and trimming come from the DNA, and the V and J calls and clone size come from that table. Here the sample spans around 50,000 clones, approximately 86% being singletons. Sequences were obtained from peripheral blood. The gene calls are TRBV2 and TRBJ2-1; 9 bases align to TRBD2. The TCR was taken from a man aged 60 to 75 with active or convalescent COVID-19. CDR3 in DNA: TGTGCCAGCACGGCGGGGGGGAGTGGCAATGAGCAGTTCTTC. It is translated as CASTAGGSGNEQFF.